The 10 T cell receptor beta chains below were found in one sample sequenced in a study of blood T cell repertoires in COVID-19. Generated by immunoSEQ multiplex PCR, the TCRdb table keeps only in-frame clones and is missing some. The data contain 200,000 to 250,000 clones, around 82% of them seen just once; the ten biggest clones take up 2.9%. Sequencing was performed on peripheral blood. Source of these receptors: a man in his forties or fifties with active or convalescent COVID-19.

This clone showed up just once. The V and J genes are TRBV5-5 and TRBJ2-3, with TRBD1 matching over 9 bases. CDR3 size: 13 residues. The V and J ends lost 5 bases and 5 bases, in that order; junction bases with no gene match: 3. Germline lookup yields CDR1 SGHKS and CDR2 YYEKEE (reference sequence). DNA for the CDR3: TGTGCCAGCAGAGGGACAGGGCAAGATACGCAGTATTTT. Protein: CASRGTGQDTQYF.

The chain carries TRBV4-1 and TRBJ1-2, with a possible D match to TRBD1 (5 bases). The CDR3 length is 15 residues. Trimming shortened V by 0 bases and J by 5 bases, and 13 bases separated the two germline ends. The germline gives CDR1 MGHRA, CDR2 YSYEKL. The CDR3 sequence is CASSQDGNQGYGYTF. Written as DNA, the CDR3 is TGCGCCAGCAGCCAAGATGGGAACCAGGGTTATGGCTACACCTTC.

The chain uses TRBV27 and TRBJ1-5; D gene ambiguous. Trimming left V 0 bases short and J 2 bases short, with 11 bases between. The CDR3 has 16 amino acids. Germline V CDR1 and CDR2: MNHEY, SMNVEV (reference sequence). CDR3 coding DNA: TGTGCCAGCAGTTTATCATCCCCGCGGGGCAATCAGCCCCAGCATTTT. It translates to CASSLSSPRGNQPQHF.

This clone was detected once. The chain has TRBV4-3 and TRBJ1-6, with D unresolved. The germline V gene has CDR1 LGHNA and CDR2 YSLEER. The V end lost 1 base, the J end lost 5 bases, and 18 bases lay between the germline ends. The CDR3 extends over 18 amino acids. The chain's CDR3 is CASSQGGGSGLHNSPLHF. For the CDR3, the DNA is TGCGCCAGCAGCCAAGGAGGCGGCAGCGGTCTTCATAATTCACCCCTCCACTTT.

This CDR3 reads CASSVLTGTMNTEAFF. CDR3 DNA sequence: TGTGCCAGCAGCGTTTTGACAGGGACAATGAACACTGAAGCTTTCTTT. The gene calls are TRBV9 and TRBJ1-1, with 7 bases identical to TRBD1. V gave up 2 bases and J gave up 0 bases; unmatched junction bases: 7. The CDR3 runs to 16 residues. CDR1 and CDR2 (germline): SGDLS, YYNGEE.

The chain recombines TRBV12-3 or TRBV12-4 with TRBJ2-1; maybe TRBD2 (5 bases). V lost 3 bases and J 5 bases, leaving 8 bases between the germline ends. The CDR3 sequence is 13 residues long. The CDR3 nucleotides are TGTGCCAGCAGTTTCTTGCGGGACAATGAGCAGTTCTTC. As protein: CASSFLRDNEQFF.

The chain's CDR3 is CASSLQGRAYEQYF. The DNA for the CDR3 is TGCGCCAGCAGCTTACAGGGTCGCGCCTACGAGCAGTACTTC. This chain links TRBV5-1 with TRBJ2-7; the D gene is possibly TRBD1 (6 bases). The CDR3 covers 14 residues. Germline V gene sequence: CDR1 SGHRS, CDR2 YFSETQ. The V and J ends lost 2 bases and 2 bases respectively, with 11 bases between them.

The CDR3: CSVGLPNYGYTF. The CDR3, as DNA: TGCAGCGTTGGGCTCCCGAACTATGGCTACACCTTC. The chain combines TRBV29-1 with TRBJ1-2; D gene uncertain. From germline, CDR1 is SQVTM and CDR2 ANQGSEA. Trimming removed 4 bases at V and 2 bases at J, with 8 bases between. The CDR3 is 12 amino acids.

The chain has TRBV5-1 and TRBJ2-5; 14 nucleotides align to TRBD2. CDR3 length equals 17 residues. Trimming cost V 3 bases and J 4 bases; bases outside gene matches: 8. Germline values: CDR1 SGHRS, CDR2 YFSETQ. The CDR3 reads CASSSGTSGRGVETQYF. For the CDR3, the DNA is TGCGCCAGCAGCTCTGGGACTAGCGGGAGAGGGGTAGAGACCCAGTACTTC.

The rearrangement joins TRBV5-6 to TRBJ2-1; the D gene is possibly TRBD1 (6 bases). The V and J ends lost 4 bases and 8 bases respectively, with 13 bases between them. The germline CDR1 and CDR2 sequences are SGHDT and YYEEEE. CDR3 length: 13 residues. CDR3 DNA sequence: TGTGCCAGCAGCGGCAGGGGTCGCGATGAGCAGTTCTTC. Translation gives CASSGRGRDEQFF.